This T cell receptor (beta chain) is drawn from a study of control samples from healthy donors and cancer patients. TCRdb keeps only in-frame clones here, not all; method: immunoSEQ multiplex PCR. The sample includes roughly 73,000 clones, under 90% of them seen just once. The length of the CDR3 is 14 residues. Germline V gene sequence: CDR1 SGDLS, CDR2 YYNGEE. With 5 bases removed from V and 0 bases from J, the gap between germline ends came to 12 bases. Sequenced sample: blood. The clonotype was recovered from a man aged 45-60 years in good health. The J gene is TRBJ2-7, the V gene TRBV9; D ambiguous. CDR3 sequence (DNA): TGTGCCAGCAGTCGAGACACGAGCTCCTACGAGCAGTACTTC. Its protein is CASSRDTSSYEQYF.